This entry is about one T cell receptor (beta chain). Its antigen is undetermined. Germline values: CDR1 MNHEY, CDR2 SMNVEV (reference sequence). Between the trimmed V and J ends, which lost 0 bases and 4 bases, there was a span of 6 bases. The CDR3 spans 13 residues. TCRdb keeps only in-frame clones here, not all; method: immunoSEQ multiplex PCR. The data show around 250,000 clones, around 87% seen once. These data originate in a study of cytomegalovirus exposure and HLA in healthy donors. In the study overall: According to later analysis, the same platform produced the 100 to 150 validation and 666 first-cohort repertoires.

Study-level findings and limits: Using the classifier, cytomegalovirus status was reportedly diagnosed with high specificity and sensitivity. Subsequent analysis of the 100 to 150 validation repertoires found a tendency for first-cohort TCR clusters to co-occur. The study labeled 150 to 200 TCR beta chains cytomegalovirus-associated.

Sequenced: PBMCs. This clonotype was sampled from a young woman in good health and CMV-seronegative. The genes are TRBV27 and TRBJ1-2; D is ambiguous. The CDR3 is CASSLSAVYGYTF. The DNA for the CDR3 is TGTGCCAGCAGTTTATCGGCCGTCTATGGCTACACCTTC.